This T cell receptor beta chain was recovered during a study of tumor and adjacent non-tumor tissue in lung cancer. As to this clonotype: Its antigen is undetermined.

TCRbeta libraries were built with three rounds of nested PCR, modified from ARM-PCR. TCRdb reprocessed the multiplex PCR reads via MiXCR and lists one record per CDR3 protein. The data contain about 120,000 distinct CDR3 sequences, around three fifths of them singletons. This sample's RNA came from whole unsorted tissue. With 8 bases clipped from V and 5 bases from J, the junction kept 10 bases outside the gene matches. Per germline, CDR1 SGHAT and CDR2 FQNNGV. CDR3 size: 16 residues. Study-wide points: TCR diversity was significantly greater in tumor than normal lung tissue.

This sequence joins TRBV11-2 and TRBJ2-7; TRBD2 matches 15 bases. The clonotype was recovered from a young man with non-small cell lung cancer. The specimen sequenced was lung tumor tissue. The CDR3 sequence is CASGPGLAGGVNEQYF. For the CDR3, the DNA is TGTGCCAGCGGCCCCGGACTAGCGGGAGGGGTAAACGAGCAGTACTTC.